This T cell receptor beta chain was retrieved from a study of blood T cells in healthy people across ages. Regarding the study as a whole: Percentage of naive T cells showed a strong correlation with TCR beta diversity. The authors considered diversity estimates from one million T cells to be underestimates. In the absence of known donor CMV status, changes in expanded clonotypes were possibly confounded.

Comments on this clonotype: The antigen remains undetermined.

Looked up from germline, CDR1 is MDHEN and CDR2 is SYDVKM. This CDR3 has 16 amino acids. V lost 4 bases, J lost 3 bases, and 17 bases lay in between. Using a J-beta primer mix together with a sample-barcoded 5' primer, a second PCR was run for about 7 to 12 cycles. TCRdb re-called the 5' RACE reads through MiXCR, storing one row per CDR3 protein. This sample has 1.5 million to 2 million distinct CDR3 sequences, with more than 35% found just once. This chain uses TRBV28 with TRBJ2-3; unclear D gene. Sequences were obtained from blood. The clonotype originates from a human donor in good health. The CDR3 is CASSSFLVGPTDTQYF. The CDR3 DNA reads as TGTGCCAGCAGTTCATTTCTAGTTGGACCTACAGATACGCAGTATTTT. Drawing the rest from reference TRBV28 and TRBJ2-3, the complete variable domain is DVKVTQSSRYLVKRTGEKVFLECVQDMDHENMFWYRQDPGLGLRLIYFSYDVKMKEKGDIPEGYSVSREKKERFSLILESASTNQTSMYLCASSSFLVGPTDTQYFGPGTRLTVL.